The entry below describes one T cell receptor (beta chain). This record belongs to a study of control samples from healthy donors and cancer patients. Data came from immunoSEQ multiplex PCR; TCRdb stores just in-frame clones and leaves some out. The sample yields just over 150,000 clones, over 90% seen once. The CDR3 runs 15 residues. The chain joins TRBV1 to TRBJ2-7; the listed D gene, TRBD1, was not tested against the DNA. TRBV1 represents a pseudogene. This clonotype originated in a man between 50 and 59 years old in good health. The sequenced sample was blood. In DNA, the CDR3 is TGCACCAGCAGCCAAGATCAAGACAGGGACAACGAGCAGTACTTC. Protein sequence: CTSSQDQDRDNEQYF.